This T cell receptor (beta chain) was sequenced during a study of T cells after yellow fever vaccination. Notes on the study in general: Reappearance after the booster was seen for most primary-vaccination clones, at more than 95% CD4 and around 88% CD8. It was a weaker secondary response, yet one that peaked faster, at day 5 versus 15.

TCRdb analysed the 5' RACE reads with MiXCR anew, one entry per CDR3 protein. Found here are nearly 550,000 distinct CDR3 sequences, 19% of them singletons; the top ten hold around 15%. This CDR3 has 18 amino acids. With 2 bases clipped from V and 5 bases from J, the junction kept 10 bases outside the gene matches. Germline V CDR1 and CDR2: SGHVS, FNYEAQ. This clonotype was picked up a small number of times. The target antigen is unknown. V is TRBV7-6 and J is TRBJ2-2; 11 bases align to TRBD2. Source: PBMCs, taken 15 days after the yellow fever booster vaccination. The source is a man between 25 and 39 years old who received the YFV17D yellow fever vaccine. CDR3 region: CASSLYRGTSGETGELFF. CDR3 coding DNA: TGTGCCAGCAGCTTATATAGGGGGACTAGCGGTGAAACCGGGGAGCTGTTTTTT.